These T cell receptor beta chains were read from a single sample in a study of blood T cell repertoires in COVID-19. Generated by immunoSEQ multiplex PCR, the TCRdb table keeps only in-frame clones and is missing some. The sample holds nearly 250,000 clones, about 80% seen once. Sequenced: peripheral blood. Receptors originate from a woman older than 75 with acute or convalescent COVID-19. CDR3s include the opening cysteine and the closing phenylalanine or tryptophan. The order of the fields is V gene, clone size, D gene, J gene, CDR3 protein, CDR3 DNA. The D gene is left open where the match is weak. Size tells how often a clone was seen (once, few, many) or the class of an expanded clone, and some rows leave it out.

V gene: TRBV21-1
clone size: -
D gene: -
J gene: TRBJ2-7
CDR3 protein: CASSLLPLGVRFPYEQYF
CDR3 DNA: TGTGCCAGCAGTCTCCTGCCTTTAGGGGTCCGATTCCCTTACGAGCAGTACTTC

V gene: TRBV5-1
clone size: -
D gene: -
J gene: TRBJ2-3
CDR3 protein: CASNADTGDTQYF
CDR3 DNA: TGCGCCAGCAACGCGGACACCGGAGATACGCAGTATTTT

V gene: TRBV6-6
clone size: -
D gene: -
J gene: TRBJ2-5
CDR3 protein: CASSPGGPEETQYF
CDR3 DNA: TGTGCCAGCAGCCCAGGAGGGCCTGAGGAGACCCAGTACTTC

V gene: TRBV12-5
clone size: -
D gene: TRBD1
J gene: TRBJ2-7
CDR3 protein: CASGSHSTGRNEQYF
CDR3 DNA: TGTGCTAGTGGTTCTCACTCGACAGGGCGGAACGAGCAGTACTTC

V gene: TRBV11-2
clone size: -
D gene: -
J gene: TRBJ2-1
CDR3 protein: CASSFQGLIINEQFF
CDR3 DNA: TGTGCCAGCAGCTTCCAGGGGTTAATTATCAATGAGCAGTTCTTC

V gene: TRBV7-3
clone size: -
D gene: TRBD2
J gene: TRBJ2-3
CDR3 protein: CASSPRLATDTQYF
CDR3 DNA: TGTGCCAGCAGCCCCAGACTAGCCACAGATACGCAGTATTTT

V gene: TRBV6-1
clone size: -
D gene: TRBD2
J gene: TRBJ2-7
CDR3 protein: CASSEIGLAGRPEQYF
CDR3 DNA: TGTGCCAGCAGTGAAATTGGACTAGCGGGCCGGCCCGAGCAGTACTTC

V gene: TRBV4-3
clone size: -
D gene: TRBD1
J gene: TRBJ1-5
CDR3 protein: CASSQGDRGSQPQHF
CDR3 DNA: TGCGCCAGCAGCCAAGGGGACAGGGGGAGCCAGCCCCAGCATTTT

V gene: TRBV6-2/TRBV6-3
clone size: many
D gene: -
J gene: TRBJ2-7
CDR3 protein: CASSYPFTYEQYF
CDR3 DNA: TGTGCCAGCAGTTACCCCTTTACCTACGAGCAGTACTTC

V gene: TRBV2
clone size: -
D gene: -
J gene: TRBJ2-7
CDR3 protein: CASRDRPYEQYF
CDR3 DNA: TGTGCCAGCAGGGACAGACCCTACGAGCAGTACTTC

V gene: TRBV28
clone size: few
D gene: TRBD1
J gene: TRBJ1-3
CDR3 protein: CASSPRDRGNTIYF
CDR3 DNA: TGTGCCAGCAGTCCCCGGGACAGGGGAAACACCATATATTTT

V gene: TRBV4-2
clone size: -
D gene: TRBD2
J gene: TRBJ2-3
CDR3 protein: CASSQDASGRGTDTQYF
CDR3 DNA: TGTGCCAGCAGCCAAGACGCTAGCGGGAGGGGCACAGATACGCAGTATTTT

V gene: TRBV28
clone size: -
D gene: -
J gene: TRBJ1-1
CDR3 protein: CASSRPDSLNTEAFF
CDR3 DNA: TGTGCCAGCAGTCGCCCGGACAGCCTGAACACTGAAGCTTTCTTT

V gene: TRBV6-5
clone size: -
D gene: TRBD1
J gene: TRBJ1-1
CDR3 protein: CASSKTGDTEAFF
CDR3 DNA: TGTGCCAGCAGTAAGACAGGGGACACTGAAGCTTTCTTT

V gene: TRBV18
clone size: -
D gene: TRBD2
J gene: TRBJ2-2
CDR3 protein: CASSPGTSGSLVGELFF
CDR3 DNA: TGTGCCAGCTCACCCGGGACTAGCGGGAGCCTGGTCGGGGAGCTGTTTTTT

V gene: TRBV4-1
clone size: -
D gene: TRBD1
J gene: TRBJ1-2
CDR3 protein: CASSQAPMQGVSNYGYTF
CDR3 DNA: TGCGCCAGCAGCCAAGCACCGATGCAGGGGGTGTCGAACTATGGCTACACCTTC

V gene: TRBV9
clone size: -
D gene: -
J gene: TRBJ2-5
CDR3 protein: CASSVAGNLGETQYF
CDR3 DNA: TGTGCCAGCAGCGTAGCGGGGAATTTGGGCGAGACCCAGTACTTC

V gene: TRBV5-5
clone size: -
D gene: TRBD2
J gene: TRBJ2-7
CDR3 protein: CASSQYGLAGSYEQYF
CDR3 DNA: TGTGCCAGCAGCCAATATGGACTAGCGGGTTCCTACGAGCAGTACTTC

V gene: TRBV18
clone size: -
D gene: TRBD1
J gene: TRBJ2-3
CDR3 protein: CASSPPVRGLEDTQYF
CDR3 DNA: TGTGCCAGCTCACCACCGGTCAGGGGGCTTGAAGATACGCAGTATTTT

V gene: TRBV7-9
clone size: -
D gene: TRBD1
J gene: TRBJ1-4
CDR3 protein: CASSWGTAGSEKLFF
CDR3 DNA: TGTGCCAGCAGCTGGGGGACAGCGGGCAGTGAAAAACTGTTTTTT

V gene: TRBV7-9
clone size: -
D gene: -
J gene: TRBJ1-2
CDR3 protein: CASSFLLGGYTF
CDR3 DNA: TGTGCCAGCAGCTTCCTCTTGGGCGGCTACACCTTC

V gene: TRBV2
clone size: -
D gene: -
J gene: TRBJ2-2
CDR3 protein: CASSEGTGPGELFF
CDR3 DNA: TGTGCCAGCAGTGAAGGTACAGGGCCCGGGGAGCTGTTTTTT

V gene: TRBV5-1
clone size: -
D gene: TRBD2
J gene: TRBJ2-7
CDR3 protein: CASHRSGSEPYEQYF
CDR3 DNA: TGCGCCAGCCATCGAAGCGGGAGCGAACCCTACGAGCAGTACTTC

V gene: TRBV28
clone size: -
D gene: TRBD2
J gene: TRBJ2-7
CDR3 protein: CASSCVKRECYEQYF
CDR3 DNA: TGTGCCAGCAGTTGCGTGAAGCGGGAGTGCTACGAGCAGTACTTC

V gene: TRBV11-2
clone size: few
D gene: -
J gene: TRBJ1-1
CDR3 protein: CASSLAGQMNTEAFF
CDR3 DNA: TGTGCCAGCAGCTTAGCCGGACAGATGAACACTGAAGCTTTCTTT

V gene: TRBV6-1
clone size: -
D gene: -
J gene: TRBJ1-5
CDR3 protein: CASSEGDTVRPQHF
CDR3 DNA: TGTGCCAGCAGTGAGGGGGACACCGTGAGGCCCCAGCATTTT

V gene: TRBV3-1/TRBV3-2
clone size: -
D gene: TRBD2
J gene: TRBJ2-5
CDR3 protein: CASSQDQGTFGLAGEETQYF
CDR3 DNA: TGTGCCAGCAGCCAAGATCAGGGGACTTTTGGACTAGCGGGAGAAGAGACCCAGTACTTC

V gene: TRBV5-6
clone size: -
D gene: TRBD1
J gene: TRBJ2-7
CDR3 protein: CASSLTGASRGEQYF
CDR3 DNA: TGTGCCAGCAGCTTAACAGGGGCAAGTCGGGGAGAGCAGTACTTC

V gene: TRBV7-7
clone size: -
D gene: -
J gene: TRBJ1-2
CDR3 protein: CASSPLRESDYGYTF
CDR3 DNA: TGTGCCAGCAGTCCCCTTCGGGAGTCTGACTATGGCTACACCTTC

V gene: TRBV20-1
clone size: -
D gene: TRBD2
J gene: TRBJ2-7
CDR3 protein: CSASGRREFAYEQYF
CDR3 DNA: TGCAGTGCTAGTGGGAGGCGGGAGTTCGCCTACGAGCAGTACTTC

V gene: TRBV2
clone size: -
D gene: -
J gene: TRBJ1-5
CDR3 protein: CASSGVGVQPQHF
CDR3 DNA: TGTGCCAGCAGCGGGGTTGGGGTACAGCCCCAGCATTTT

V gene: TRBV7-3
clone size: -
D gene: -
J gene: TRBJ1-1
CDR3 protein: CASSLGKNTEAFF
CDR3 DNA: TGTGCCAGCAGCTTAGGCAAGAACACTGAAGCTTTCTTT

V gene: TRBV10-3
clone size: -
D gene: TRBD1
J gene: TRBJ1-1
CDR3 protein: CAIRTGPRGTEAFF
CDR3 DNA: TGTGCCATCAGGACAGGGCCTAGGGGGACTGAAGCTTTCTTT

V gene: TRBV7-9
clone size: -
D gene: -
J gene: TRBJ2-2
CDR3 protein: CASSSTLDNRNTGELFF
CDR3 DNA: TGTGCCAGCAGCTCAACTTTAGATAATCGGAACACCGGGGAGCTGTTTTTT

V gene: TRBV7-2
clone size: -
D gene: -
J gene: TRBJ1-2
CDR3 protein: CASSLKPRGYTF
CDR3 DNA: TGTGCCAGCAGCTTAAAACCTCGGGGCTACACCTTC

V gene: TRBV24-1
clone size: few
D gene: TRBD1
J gene: TRBJ1-6
CDR3 protein: CATSELDRESLSNSPLHF
CDR3 DNA: TGTGCCACCAGTGAGCTTGACAGGGAAAGCCTTAGTAATTCACCCCTCCACTTT

V gene: TRBV7-2
clone size: -
D gene: -
J gene: TRBJ1-6
CDR3 protein: CASSLETGFNSPLHF
CDR3 DNA: TGTGCCAGCAGCTTAGAGACAGGCTTTAATTCACCCCTCCACTTT

V gene: TRBV28
clone size: -
D gene: -
J gene: TRBJ1-6
CDR3 protein: CASLGAGNSPLHF
CDR3 DNA: TGTGCCAGTTTGGGGGCAGGTAATTCACCCCTCCACTTT

V gene: TRBV7-9
clone size: -
D gene: -
J gene: TRBJ1-1
CDR3 protein: CASSLVVEVSTEAFF
CDR3 DNA: TGTGCCAGCAGCTTAGTGGTCGAGGTCTCGACTGAAGCTTTCTTT

V gene: TRBV5-1
clone size: -
D gene: TRBD1
J gene: TRBJ1-1
CDR3 protein: CASSQQGARSGNTEAFF
CDR3 DNA: TGCGCCAGCAGCCAACAGGGGGCCCGTTCGGGGAACACTGAAGCTTTCTTT

V gene: TRBV3-1/TRBV3-2
clone size: -
D gene: TRBD2
J gene: TRBJ2-7
CDR3 protein: CASSQGTSGSSYEQYF
CDR3 DNA: TGTGCCAGCAGCCAAGGGACTAGCGGGAGCTCCTACGAGCAGTACTTC

V gene: TRBV18
clone size: -
D gene: -
J gene: TRBJ2-7
CDR3 protein: CASSPQAQPGEQYF
CDR3 DNA: TGTGCCAGCTCACCGCAAGCGCAGCCCGGCGAGCAGTACTTC

V gene: TRBV12-3/TRBV12-4
clone size: -
D gene: -
J gene: TRBJ2-5
CDR3 protein: CASSYSPRETQYF
CDR3 DNA: TGTGCCAGCAGTTACTCCCCTCGGGAGACCCAGTACTTC

V gene: TRBV11-2
clone size: few
D gene: -
J gene: TRBJ2-7
CDR3 protein: CASSLIWQGGSYEQYF
CDR3 DNA: TGTGCCAGCAGCTTAATCTGGCAGGGTGGCTCCTACGAGCAGTACTTC

V gene: TRBV19
clone size: -
D gene: -
J gene: TRBJ1-2
CDR3 protein: CASSPRGEYGYTF
CDR3 DNA: TGTGCCAGTAGTCCACGGGGGGAGTATGGCTACACCTTC

V gene: TRBV9
clone size: -
D gene: -
J gene: TRBJ2-1
CDR3 protein: CASSVAVGLSYNEQFF
CDR3 DNA: TGTGCCAGCAGCGTAGCAGTTGGCCTCTCCTACAATGAGCAGTTCTTC

V gene: TRBV6-2/TRBV6-3
clone size: -
D gene: -
J gene: TRBJ2-3
CDR3 protein: CASSYSRLLSTDTQYF
CDR3 DNA: TGTGCCAGCAGTTACTCCAGACTTCTTTCGACAGATACGCAGTATTTT

V gene: TRBV27
clone size: -
D gene: -
J gene: TRBJ2-7
CDR3 protein: CASSGSGLGSYEQYF
CDR3 DNA: TGTGCCAGTTCGGGTAGCGGACTCGGCTCCTACGAGCAGTACTTC

V gene: TRBV11-2
clone size: -
D gene: TRBD1
J gene: TRBJ1-5
CDR3 protein: CASSLGTGNQPQHF
CDR3 DNA: TGTGCCAGCAGCTTAGGGACAGGGAATCAGCCCCAGCATTTT

V gene: TRBV25-1
clone size: -
D gene: -
J gene: TRBJ1-1
CDR3 protein: CASKSETANTEAFF
CDR3 DNA: TGTGCCAGTAAGTCCGAGACAGCGAACACTGAAGCTTTCTTT

V gene: TRBV9
clone size: -
D gene: -
J gene: TRBJ2-7
CDR3 protein: CASSVGRVNYEQYF
CDR3 DNA: TGTGCCAGCAGCGTAGGAAGAGTAAACTACGAGCAGTACTTC

V gene: TRBV5-4
clone size: few
D gene: -
J gene: TRBJ2-1
CDR3 protein: CASSLGSNEQFF
CDR3 DNA: TGTGCCAGCAGCCTAGGGAGCAATGAGCAGTTCTTC

V gene: TRBV18
clone size: -
D gene: -
J gene: TRBJ2-6
CDR3 protein: CASKGISGANVLTF
CDR3 DNA: TGTGCCAGCAAGGGGATCTCTGGGGCCAACGTCCTGACTTTC